A single sample gave rise to the 20 T cell receptor beta chains below, sequenced in a study of neurological immune-mediated disorders. One entry per CDR3 protein, called by TCRdb with MiXCR from the 5' RACE reads. The sample lists 25,000 to 35,000 distinct CDR3 sequences, more than 1.3% seen once, with 9.2% in the top ten. What was sequenced was PBMCs. The receptor set was obtained from a woman in her 30s with multiple sclerosis.

In its sample, this clonotype was seen many times. The chain carries TRBV4-3 and TRBJ2-5; 11 bases match TRBD2. The germline CDR1 and CDR2 sequences are LGHNA and YSLEER. The trim removed 8 bases at V and 2 bases at J, leaving 13 bases unmatched. This CDR3 has 17 amino acids. CDR3 sequence: CASAGASGGITQETQYF. The CDR3 DNA sequence: TGCGCCAGCGCTGGGGCTAGCGGGGGGATCACACAAGAGACCCAGTACTTC.

This clonotype was seen at least ten times. The chain uses TRBV15 and TRBJ1-5, with 7 bases lining up with TRBD1. Germline V lookup: CDR1 LNHNV, CDR2 YYDKDF (reference sequence). This CDR3 has 16 amino acids. Germline trimming cut 0 bases from V and 6 bases from J; bases unmatched to any gene: 8. For the CDR3, the DNA is TGTGCCACCAGCAGAGATCAGGCAGGGGGAGGTCAGCCCCAGCATTTT. This gives the protein CATSRDQAGGGQPQHF. The variable domain in full, with the rest retrieved from reference TRBV15 and TRBJ1-5, is DAMVIQNPRYQVTQFGKPVTLSCSQTLNHNVMYWYQQKSSQAPKLLFHYYDKDFNNEADTPDNFQSRRPNTSFCFLDIRSPGLGDTAMYLCATSRDQAGGGQPQHFGDGTRLSIL.

This clonotype was seen repeatedly, ten times or more. The rearrangement joins TRBV7-2 to TRBJ2-1; 7 nucleotides match TRBD2. J lost 8 bases, V lost 1 base, and 5 bases had no gene match. The germline V gene encodes CDR1 SGHTA and CDR2 FQGNSA. The CDR3 length is 14 residues. The CDR3 spells CASSLGTSIDEQFF. In DNA, the CDR3 is TGTGCCAGCAGCTTAGGGACTAGTATCGATGAGCAGTTCTTC.

The sample holds many counts of this clonotype. The chain has TRBV7-2 and TRBJ2-2; 10 bases are a match to TRBD2. The CDR3 consists of 15 residues. V trimming: 1 base; J trimming: 6 bases; junction bases outside the gene matches: 2. Germline V gives CDR1 SGHTA, CDR2 FQGNSA. The CDR3 loop reads CASSLERGGAGELFF. CDR3 in DNA: TGTGCCAGCAGCTTAGAGCGGGGGGGCGCCGGGGAGCTGTTTTTT.

There are many counts of this clonotype. This chain connects TRBV4-3 to TRBJ1-4; TRBD1 matches 10 bases. This CDR3 region has 14 residues. CDR1 LGHNA and CDR2 YSLEER come from the germline V gene. Germline trimming cut 3 bases from V and 8 bases from J; bases unmatched to any gene: 3. This CDR3 reads CASSHRTGGEKLFF. CDR3 DNA sequence: TGCGCCAGCAGCCATAGGACAGGGGGAGAAAAACTGTTTTTT.

This clonotype was recorded many times. Here the CDR3 DNA reads TGCAGTGCTAGGGGGGGGACAGCGAACACTGAAGCTTTCTTT. Protein: CSARGGTANTEAFF. J is TRBJ1-1 and V is TRBV20-1; TRBD1 agrees at 7 bases. CDR3 length: 14 amino acids. After removal of 3 bases from V and 1 base from J, the junction contained 5 bases not matched to a gene. Germline CDR1 is DFQATT and CDR2 is SNEGSKA (reference sequence).

This clonotype occurred many times. This chain connects TRBV7-2 to TRBJ1-3; 8 nucleotides match TRBD1. V was clipped by 5 bases and J by 7 bases; unmatched bases: 10. CDR1 and CDR2 (germline): SGHTA, FQGNSA. The CDR3 spans 15 residues. CDR3 in amino acids: CASSDDRGLVNTIYF. The CDR3 DNA sequence: TGTGCCAGCAGCGACGACAGGGGCCTGGTGAACACCATATATTTT.

The J gene is TRBJ2-1, the V gene TRBV29-1; tentative D call: TRBD2 (6 bases). Trimming removed 4 bases from V and 4 bases from J, with 11 bases in between. This CDR3 region has 13 residues. The germline CDR1 and CDR2 sequences are SQVTM and ANQGSEA. CDR3 coding DNA: TGCAGCGTTGTAGCTCGGGGGTACAATGAGCAGTTCTTC. Translation gives CSVVARGYNEQFF.

This clonotype was seen at least ten times. The gene calls are TRBV20-1 and TRBJ1-2; D not certain. The CDR3 has 13 amino acids. The germline V gene encodes CDR1 DFQATT and CDR2 SNEGSKA (reference sequence). V lost 6 bases and J lost 3, with 14 bases in between. CDR3 sequence: CSAGGGIDYGYTF. As DNA, the CDR3 is TGCAGTGCCGGTGGTGGGATAGACTATGGCTACACCTTC.

There are many counts of this clonotype. This chain joins TRBV7-2 and TRBJ2-3, with D perhaps matching TRBD2 (5 bases). The V gene's germline CDR1 is SGHTA and CDR2 FQGNSA. The CDR3 is 15 amino acids. The V end lost 1 base, the J end lost 2 bases, and 10 bases lay between the germline ends. Here the CDR3 reads CASSLGGPLTDTQYF. CDR3 DNA sequence: TGTGCCAGCAGCTTAGGCGGGCCCCTCACAGATACGCAGTATTTT.

This chain joins TRBV9 and TRBJ2-3; possible D gene TRBD2, 6 bases. Germline CDR1 is SGDLS and CDR2 is YYNGEE. The CDR3 covers 14 residues. V lost 4 bases to trimming and J lost 5 bases, with 14 bases between them. CDR3 sequence reads: CASSPRLVKDTQYF. The CDR3, as DNA: TGTGCCAGCAGCCCCAGACTAGTAAAAGATACGCAGTATTTT.

There are many counts of this clonotype. The V and J genes are TRBV7-9 and TRBJ2-2; D ambiguous. From germline, CDR1 is SEHNR and CDR2 FQNEAQ (reference sequence). Trimming pared 5 bases from V and 3 bases from J, leaving 16 bases between. The CDR3 is made up of 16 amino acids. The CDR3 here is CASSLYSGADTGELFF. The CDR3 nucleotides read TGTGCCAGCAGCCTATATAGTGGCGCAGACACCGGGGAGCTGTTTTTT.

At least ten counts were recorded for this clonotype. The V call is TRBV12-3 or TRBV12-4, the J call TRBJ2-3; the match to TRBD2 covers 7 bases. This CDR3 has 16 amino acids. Trimming took 5 bases from V and 3 from J; bases not matched to a gene: 11. CDR3 nucleotides: TGTGCCAGCAGTCAGCACCTAACTAGCGAAACAGATACGCAGTATTTT. Translation: CASSQHLTSETDTQYF.

This clonotype was found many times. The chain combines TRBV27 with TRBJ1-2; D gene uncertain. V was cut by 6 bases and J by 8 bases, with 16 bases left in between. The CDR3 is made up of 13 amino acids. The germline CDR1 and CDR2 sequences are MNHEY and SMNVEV (reference sequence). CDR3 sequence reads: CASRGNPVEGYTF. The CDR3 bases are TGTGCCAGCAGGGGCAACCCGGTGGAGGGCTACACCTTC.

This clonotype was counted many times. The chain is built from TRBV7-8 and TRBJ2-3, with 8 bases identical to TRBD2. Per germline, CDR1 SGHVS and CDR2 FQNEAQ. CDR3 size: 13 residues. V shed 7 bases, J shed 6 bases, and the junction held 6 bases outside the gene matches. CDR3 loop: CASTAGGPDTQYF. The CDR3 DNA is TGTGCCAGCACCGCGGGGGGCCCCGATACGCAGTATTTT.

This clonotype appeared many times. J is TRBJ2-7 and V is TRBV6-5; TRBD1 agrees at 11 bases. This CDR3 contains 14 residues. V shed 2 bases, J shed 3 bases, and the junction held 0 bases outside the gene matches. CDR1 is MNHEY and CDR2 is SVGAGI in the germline V gene. The CDR3 DNA sequence: TGTGCCAGCAGTTACGGGACAGGGGGCTACGAGCAGTACTTC. Amino acid sequence: CASSYGTGGYEQYF.

This clonotype was counted ten times or more. The CDR3 is CSARDSNQPQHF. CDR3 nucleotides: TGCAGTGCTAGAGATAGCAATCAGCCCCAGCATTTT. The V and J genes are TRBV20-1 and TRBJ1-5, with no clear D. Trimming stripped 0 bases from V and 0 bases from J, with 0 bases between. Germline CDR1 is DFQATT and CDR2 is SNEGSKA (reference sequence). CDR3 length: 12 amino acids.

This clonotype was recorded many times. This sequence joins TRBV29-1 and TRBJ2-7; D uncertain. This CDR3 comprises 12 residues. V was shortened by 0 bases and J by 3 bases, with 6 bases between the two germline ends. The V gene's germline CDR1 is SQVTM and CDR2 ANQGSEA. CDR3 protein: CSVEESGYEQYF. CDR3 in DNA: TGCAGCGTTGAAGAGTCGGGCTACGAGCAGTACTTC.

This clonotype was detected a few times. It may be a read error: a sequence one base away is much more abundant. The chain joins TRBV7-2 to TRBJ1-6; D gene unclear. Germline values: CDR1 SGHTA, CDR2 FQGNSA. There are 12 residues in the CDR3. The CDR3 bases are TGTGCCAGCAGCGCCAGACATTCACCCCTCAACTTT. It codes for CASSARHSPLNF.

This clonotype was detected many times. The V and J genes are TRBV19 and TRBJ1-4, with D hard to call. Trimming pared 1 base from V and 13 bases from J, leaving 7 bases between. CDR3 size: 11 residues. The germline V gene has CDR1 LNHDA and CDR2 SQIVND (reference sequence). The CDR3 reads CASSIVTGLFF. CDR3 nucleotide sequence: TGTGCCAGTAGTATAGTTACGGGACTGTTTTTT.